This entry lists 24 T cell receptor beta chains sequenced from one sample in a study of Ad26.COV2.S vaccination and SARS-CoV-2 variants. As for treatment: roughly 18 received Ad26.COV2.S at low or high dose, single or two shots; about 5 received placebo; per-sample allocation not given. Day 63 after the first injection of vaccine or placebo was the sampling time. Clones were sequenced by immunoSEQ multiplex PCR, and TCRdb holds only the in-frame ones, with some missing. The sample has about 480,000 clones; around 88% are singletons. The sample in question was peripheral blood, obtained in a trial of Ad26.COV2.S vaccine versus placebo. These receptors came from a person aged 18-60 years who received the Ad26.COV2.S COVID-19 vaccine or a placebo.

This chain links TRBV6-6 with TRBJ2-1, with 10 bases that match TRBD1. The CDR3 is 15 amino acids. V was clipped by 6 bases and J by 0 bases; unmatched bases: 2. Germline V lookup: CDR1 MNHNY, CDR2 SVGAGI (reference sequence). CDR3: CASSRQGASYNEQFF. CDR3 nucleotide sequence: TGTGCCAGCAGCCGACAGGGGGCCTCCTACAATGAGCAGTTCTTC.

In its sample, this clone was seen once. The rearrangement links TRBV30 to TRBJ1-2; TRBD1 is a possible D gene (5 bases). The CDR3 runs 15 residues. CDR1 is GTSNPN, CDR2 SVGIG, per germline (reference sequence). V gave up 5 bases and J gave up 8 bases, with 24 bases separating them. The DNA of the CDR3 is TGTGCCTGGTCTTTCCGGCGACGGGACGAGTGGGGCTACACCTTC. Amino acids: CAWSFRRRDEWGYTF. The full variable domain, with the rest looked up from reference TRBV30 and TRBJ1-2, is SQTIHQWPATLVQPVGSPLSLECTVEGTSNPNLYWYRQAAGRGLQLLFYSVGIGQISSEVPQNLSASRPQDRQFILSSKKLLLSDSGFYLCAWSFRRRDEWGYTFGSGTRLTVV.

The chain combines TRBV7-2 with TRBJ1-4, with D tentatively TRBD1 (5 bases). V dropped 5 bases and J dropped 3 bases, with 10 bases sitting between them. Germline V lookup: CDR1 SGHTA, CDR2 FQGNSA. The CDR3 extends over 14 amino acids. CDR3 bases: TGTGCCAGCAGCCGCGGGGGGGCTAATGAAAAACTGTTTTTT. Translated, it gives CASSRGGANEKLFF.

The table lists this clone with a count of one. The chain recombines TRBV19 with TRBJ2-3; tentative D call: TRBD1 (5 bases). Germline CDR1 reads LNHDA; CDR2 reads SQIVND (reference sequence). This CDR3 has 14 residues. V dropped 5 bases and J dropped 2 bases, with 11 bases sitting between them. CDR3 region: CASSRDRLTDTQYF. The CDR3 nucleotides read TGTGCCAGTAGTCGCGACAGACTCACAGATACGCAGTATTTT.

This chain connects TRBV7-9 to TRBJ2-1; 11 nucleotides match TRBD2. V lost 5 bases and J lost 3; bases outside the gene matches: 3. Germline CDR1 reads SEHNR; CDR2 reads FQNEAQ (reference sequence). CDR3 size: 15 residues. CDR3 region: CASSPGTSGYNEQFF. In DNA form, the CDR3 reads TGTGCCAGCAGCCCCGGGACTAGCGGCTACAATGAGCAGTTCTTC.

The J gene is TRBJ2-7, the V gene TRBV7-6, with D perhaps TRBD2 (5 bases). The CDR3 is made up of 11 amino acids. Between the trimmed V and J ends, which lost 4 bases and 8 bases, there was a span of 9 bases. Germline CDR1 and CDR2: SGHVS and FNYEAQ. The DNA of the CDR3 is TGTGCCAGCAGCTCAGTCGGGAAGCAGTACTTC. As protein: CASSSVGKQYF. Looking up the rest from reference TRBV7-6 and TRBJ2-7 gives the full variable domain: GAGVSQSPRYKVTKRGQDVALRCDPISGHVSLYWYRQALGQGPEFLTYFNYEAQQDKSGLPNDRFSAERPEGSISTLTIQRTEQRDSAMYRCASSSVGKQYFGPGTRLTVT.

The chain links TRBV6-5 to TRBJ1-3; D not certain. Per germline, CDR1 MNHEY and CDR2 SVGAGI. The CDR3 covers 14 residues. V was pared by 4 bases and J by 3 bases, with 10 bases between. The DNA for the CDR3 is TGTGCCAGCAGTTTAGGTCTGGGTGGAAACACCATATATTTT. It yields the protein CASSLGLGGNTIYF.

This clone was seen only once. This chain connects TRBV19 to TRBJ1-2; TRBD1 is a possible D gene (6 bases). V lost 10 bases and J lost 0, with 21 bases in between. The CDR3 is 16 amino acids. Germline V gene sequence: CDR1 LNHDA, CDR2 SQIVND (reference sequence). The CDR3 DNA sequence: TGTGCCACCGTCGACTCCGGGACACGAGCTAACTATGGCTACACCTTC. The encoded protein is CATVDSGTRANYGYTF.

The chain couples TRBV7-6 to TRBJ2-1, with TRBD1 as a possible D gene (6 bases). Germline loops: CDR1 SGHVS, CDR2 FNYEAQ. The CDR3 runs to 15 residues. Trimming shortened V by 1 base and J by 2 bases, and 9 bases separated the two germline ends. CDR3 residues: CASSLVGQAYNEQFF. CDR3 sequence (DNA): TGTGCCAGCAGCTTAGTGGGACAAGCCTACAATGAGCAGTTCTTC.

V is TRBV7-9 and J is TRBJ2-1; 8 bases match TRBD2. V was pared by 5 bases and J by 9 bases, with 12 bases of the junction left unmatched. The CDR3 contains 15 residues. In germline, CDR1 is SEHNR, CDR2 FQNEAQ (reference sequence). The CDR3: CASSHPGLGKGEQFF. The CDR3 coding sequence is TGTGCCAGCAGCCATCCGGGACTAGGGAAAGGTGAGCAGTTCTTC.

The J gene is TRBJ2-1, the V gene TRBV7-3, with 10 bases aligning to TRBD2. Losses at the gene ends were 1 base for V and 6 bases for J; bases not matched to a gene: 6. The CDR3 consists of 16 residues. Germline CDR1 SGHTA, CDR2 FQGTGA. In DNA form, the CDR3 reads TGTGCCAGCAGCTTAAGGTCTAGCGGGAGTACCAATGAGCAGTTCTTC. This translates into CASSLRSSGSTNEQFF.

Only one count was recorded for this clone. The chain has TRBV11-3 and TRBJ1-4; D possibly corresponds to TRBD1 (6 bases). The V gene lost 5 bases and the J gene lost 0 bases, with 13 bases spanning the gap. Germline V CDR1 and CDR2: SGHNT, YENEEA. The CDR3 totals 16 residues. In DNA form, the CDR3 reads TGTGCCAGCAGCCGCCCCGGGACACCAACTAATGAAAAACTGTTTTTT. It yields the protein CASSRPGTPTNEKLFF.

The genes are TRBV6-6 and TRBJ1-2, with D perhaps TRBD1 (5 bases). V lost 3 bases and J lost 4, with 12 bases in between. Germline assignment: CDR1 MNHNY and CDR2 SVGAGI (reference sequence). This CDR3 is 14 amino acids long. The CDR3 loop reads CASSYSAGAYGYTF. CDR3 nucleotide sequence: TGTGCCAGCAGTTATTCGGCCGGGGCCTATGGCTACACCTTC.

The chain joins TRBV15 to TRBJ1-1; D perhaps matches TRBD1 (6 bases). Germline V gene sequence: CDR1 LNHNV, CDR2 YYDKDF (reference sequence). The CDR3 is made up of 15 amino acids. V was cut by 4 bases and J by 1 base, with 13 bases left in between. The DNA for the CDR3 is TGTGCCACCAGCAAAGCGGGACAAGCGAACACTGAAGCTTTCTTT. Translation: CATSKAGQANTEAFF.

In DNA, the CDR3 is TGTGCCAGCAGTCCCACCACCGCCGACACCGGGGAGCTGTTTTTT. This gives the protein CASSPTTADTGELFF. This chain uses TRBV6-5 with TRBJ2-2; the D is unclear. Trimming stripped 5 bases from V and 3 bases from J, with 13 bases between. The CDR3 consists of 15 residues. Germline values: CDR1 MNHEY, CDR2 SVGAGI.

The V and J genes are TRBV9 and TRBJ1-2; D gene uncertain. The germline V gene encodes CDR1 SGDLS and CDR2 YYNGEE. Deletions cut 0 bases from V and 2 bases from J, with 8 bases between. The CDR3 is 14 amino acids. The CDR3 is CASSVEGFNYGYTF. CDR3 DNA: TGTGCCAGCAGCGTAGAAGGTTTCAACTATGGCTACACCTTC.

A single count supports this clone. The chain joins TRBV4-3 to TRBJ1-1; TRBD1 matches at 7 bases. The CDR3 loop spans 14 amino acids. Unmatched junction bases numbered 8, after V lost 7 bases and J lost 3 bases. Germline assignment: CDR1 LGHNA and CDR2 YSLEER. The CDR3: CASTSDRPHTEAFF. The CDR3 DNA is TGCGCCAGCACCTCGGACAGGCCCCACACTGAAGCTTTCTTT.

The J gene is TRBJ2-7, the V gene TRBV9; TRBD2 matches 9 bases. The germline gives CDR1 SGDLS, CDR2 YYNGEE. The CDR3 consists of 14 residues. Trimming at V came to 7 bases and at J to 8 bases, leaving 13 bases not matched to a gene. The CDR3 region is CASSSSGTSFQQYF. The CDR3 region has the DNA TGTGCCAGCTCTAGCTCCGGGACTAGCTTCCAGCAGTACTTC. Based on the CDR3 plus reference TRBV9 and TRBJ2-7, the full variable domain is DSGVTQTPKHLITATGQRVTLRCSPRSGDLSVYWYQQSLDQGLQFLIQYYNGEERAKGNILERFSAQQFPDLHSELNLSSLELGDSALYFCASSSSGTSFQQYFGPGTRLTVT.

The chain links TRBV4-3 to TRBJ1-1, with D hard to call. Between the trimmed V and J ends, which lost 1 base and 4 bases, there was a span of 16 bases. The germline gives CDR1 LGHNA, CDR2 YSLEER. The CDR3 loop spans 16 amino acids. CDR3 sequence reads: CASSQGGRVLGTEAFF. The CDR3 nucleotides are TGCGCCAGCAGCCAAGGAGGGAGGGTTCTCGGCACTGAAGCTTTCTTT.

The chain links TRBV7-6 to TRBJ2-7; the D is unclear. The CDR3 has 13 residues. CDR1 and CDR2 from the germline V gene are SGHVS and FNYEAQ. Trimming left V 0 bases short and J 4 bases short, with 7 bases between. This chain's CDR3 is CASSLAIHYEQYF. Here the CDR3 DNA reads TGTGCCAGCAGCTTAGCGATCCATTACGAGCAGTACTTC.

The chain combines TRBV19 with TRBJ2-1; D possibly matches TRBD1 or TRBD2 (8 bases each). The V end was cut by 4 bases, the J end by 6 bases, with 19 bases between. The CDR3 has 16 residues. Germline loops: CDR1 LNHDA, CDR2 SQIVND (reference sequence). The CDR3 DNA is TGTGCCAGTAGTACCCGGGGGGGACAGGTTGCCAATGAGCAGTTCTTC. This sequence encodes CASSTRGGQVANEQFF.

The CDR3 nucleotides are TGTGCCACCAGCGTTAACAGGGGAGCCTACGAGCAGTACTTC. Amino acid sequence: CATSVNRGAYEQYF. The chain carries TRBV15 and TRBJ2-7; 7 nucleotides line up with TRBD1. The CDR3 has 14 residues. The germline CDR1 and CDR2 sequences are LNHNV and YYDKDF (reference sequence). V gave up 5 bases and J gave up 2 bases; unmatched junction bases: 6.

The CDR3, as DNA: TGTGCCAGCAGCTCACCAACTAAAGAGACCCAGTACTTC. This translates into CASSSPTKETQYF. This rearrangement joins TRBV5-4 to TRBJ2-5; no definite D call. The germline V and J ends were trimmed by 3 bases and 3 bases, with 9 bases remaining between them. CDR1 SGHNT and CDR2 YYREEE come from the germline V gene (reference sequence). CDR3 size: 13 residues.

This chain uses TRBV5-1 with TRBJ1-1; D is ambiguous. CDR1 SGHRS and CDR2 YFSETQ come from the germline V gene. V gave up 0 bases and J gave up 6 bases, with 9 bases separating them. The CDR3 is 13 residues long. CDR3 amino acids: CASSLGSEAEAFF. The CDR3 nucleotides read TGCGCCAGCAGCTTGGGTTCGGAGGCTGAAGCTTTCTTT. The whole variable domain, filled in from reference TRBV5-1 and TRBJ1-1, reads KAGVTQTPRYLIKTRGQQVTLSCSPISGHRSVSWYQQTPGQGLQFLFEYFSETQRNKGNFPGRFSGRQFSNSRSEMNVSTLELGDSALYLCASSLGSEAEAFFGQGTRLTVV.